This T cell receptor beta chain was profiled in a study of OX40 agonist ivuxolimab in advanced cancers. The germline V and J ends were trimmed by 8 bases and 4 bases, with 18 bases remaining between them. Per the germline V gene, CDR1 is KGHSH and CDR2 is LQKENI. This CDR3 has 14 amino acids. This clone was seen more than once but under ten times. Produced via immunoSEQ multiplex PCR; TCRdb's table is partial and in-frame only. The sample has fewer than 85,000 clones, approximately 83% seen once; the top ten hold under 0.75%. J is TRBJ2-7 and V is TRBV18; D may be TRBD2 (5 bases). The sample was CD4+ or CD8+ T cells sorted from blood, taken in a trial of the OX40 agonist ivuxolimab. This receptor was taken from an adult with an advanced solid tumor such as melanoma, head and neck, liver or kidney cancer. The CDR3 coding sequence is TGTGCCAGCCGGGAAAGTGCGACATCGTACGAGCAGTACTTC. Protein sequence: CASRESATSYEQYF. The complete variable domain, with remaining parts taken from reference TRBV18 and TRBJ2-7, reads NAGVMQNPRHLVRRRGQEARLRCSPMKGHSHVYWYRQLPEEGLKFMVYLQKENIIDESGMPKERFSAEFPKEGPSILRIQQVVRGDSAAYFCASRESATSYEQYFGPGTRLTVT.